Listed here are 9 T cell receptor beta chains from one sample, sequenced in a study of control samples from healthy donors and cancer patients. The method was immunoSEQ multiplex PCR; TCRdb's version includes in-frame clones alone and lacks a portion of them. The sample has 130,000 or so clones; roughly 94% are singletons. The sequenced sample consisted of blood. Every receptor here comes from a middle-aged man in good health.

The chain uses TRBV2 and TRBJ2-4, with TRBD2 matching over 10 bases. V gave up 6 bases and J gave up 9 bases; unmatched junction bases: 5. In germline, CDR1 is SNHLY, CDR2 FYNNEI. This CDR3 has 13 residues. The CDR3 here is CASSVQREGIQYF. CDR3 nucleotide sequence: TGTGCCAGCAGCGTCCAGCGGGAGGGCATTCAGTACTTC.

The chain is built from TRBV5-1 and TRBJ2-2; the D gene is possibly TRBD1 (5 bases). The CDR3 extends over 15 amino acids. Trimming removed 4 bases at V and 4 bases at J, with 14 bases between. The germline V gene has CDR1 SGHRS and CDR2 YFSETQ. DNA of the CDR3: TGCGCCAGCAGCCCTGCAGGGCCCGGCACCGGGGAGCTGTTTTTT. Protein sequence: CASSPAGPGTGELFF.

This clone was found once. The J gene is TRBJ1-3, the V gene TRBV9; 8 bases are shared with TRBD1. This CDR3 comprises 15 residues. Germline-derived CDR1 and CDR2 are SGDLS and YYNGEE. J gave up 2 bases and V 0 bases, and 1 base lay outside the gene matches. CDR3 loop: CASSVAGGPGNTIYF. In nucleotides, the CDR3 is TGTGCCAGCAGCGTAGCAGGGGGCCCTGGAAACACCATATATTTT.

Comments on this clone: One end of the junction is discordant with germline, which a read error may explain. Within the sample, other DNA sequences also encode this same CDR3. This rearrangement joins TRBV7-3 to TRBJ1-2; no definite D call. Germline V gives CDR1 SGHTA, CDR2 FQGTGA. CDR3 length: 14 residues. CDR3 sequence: CASSLRGRESGYTF. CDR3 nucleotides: TGCGCCAGCAGCTTGAGAGGGCGCGAGAGTGGCTACACCTTC.

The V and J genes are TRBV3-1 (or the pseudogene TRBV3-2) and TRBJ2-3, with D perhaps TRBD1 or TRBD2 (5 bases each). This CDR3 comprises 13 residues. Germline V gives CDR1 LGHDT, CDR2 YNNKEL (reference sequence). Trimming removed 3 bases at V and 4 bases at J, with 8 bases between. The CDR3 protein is CASSHRGPDTQYF. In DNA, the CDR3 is TGTGCCAGCAGCCACCGGGGACCAGATACGCAGTATTTT.

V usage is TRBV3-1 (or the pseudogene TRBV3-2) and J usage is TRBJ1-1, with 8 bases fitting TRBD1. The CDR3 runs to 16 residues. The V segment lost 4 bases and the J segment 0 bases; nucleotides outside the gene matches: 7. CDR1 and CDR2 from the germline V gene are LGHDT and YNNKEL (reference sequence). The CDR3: CASSLGTGGMNTEAFF. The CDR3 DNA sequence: TGTGCCAGCAGCCTGGGGACAGGCGGGATGAACACTGAAGCTTTCTTT.

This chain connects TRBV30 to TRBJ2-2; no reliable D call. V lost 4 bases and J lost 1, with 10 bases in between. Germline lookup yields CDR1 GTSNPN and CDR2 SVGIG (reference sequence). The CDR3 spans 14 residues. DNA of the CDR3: TGTGCCTGGACTCGGCCGCAGAACACCGGGGAGCTGTTTTTT. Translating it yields CAWTRPQNTGELFF. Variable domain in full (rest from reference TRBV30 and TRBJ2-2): SQTIHQWPATLVQPVGSPLSLECTVEGTSNPNLYWYRQAAGRGLQLLFYSVGIGQISSEVPQNLSASRPQDRQFILSSKKLLLSDSGFYLCAWTRPQNTGELFFGEGSRLTVL.

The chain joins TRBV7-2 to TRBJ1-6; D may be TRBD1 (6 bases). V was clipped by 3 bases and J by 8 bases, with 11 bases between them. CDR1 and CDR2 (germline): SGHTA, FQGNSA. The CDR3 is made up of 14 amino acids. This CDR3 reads CASSFFRGDSPLHF. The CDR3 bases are TGTGCCAGCAGCTTCTTCAGGGGTGATTCACCCCTCCACTTT.

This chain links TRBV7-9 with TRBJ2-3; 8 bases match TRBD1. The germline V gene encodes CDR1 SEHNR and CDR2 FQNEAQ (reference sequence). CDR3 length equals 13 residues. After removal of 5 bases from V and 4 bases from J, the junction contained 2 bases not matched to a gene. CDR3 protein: CASSQGAADTQYF. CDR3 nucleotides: TGTGCCAGCAGCCAGGGGGCGGCAGATACGCAGTATTTT.